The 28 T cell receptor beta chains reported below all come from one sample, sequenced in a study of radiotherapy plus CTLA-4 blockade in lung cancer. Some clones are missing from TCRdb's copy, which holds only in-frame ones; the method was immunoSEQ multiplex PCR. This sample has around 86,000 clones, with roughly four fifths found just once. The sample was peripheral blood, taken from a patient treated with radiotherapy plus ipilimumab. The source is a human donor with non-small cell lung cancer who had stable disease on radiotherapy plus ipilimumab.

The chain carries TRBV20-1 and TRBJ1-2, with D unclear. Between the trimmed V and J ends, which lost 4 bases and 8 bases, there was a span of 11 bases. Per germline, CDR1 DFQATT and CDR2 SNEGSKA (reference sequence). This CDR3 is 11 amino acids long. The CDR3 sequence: CSAKSGKGYTF. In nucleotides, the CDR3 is TGCAGTGCTAAGAGTGGTAAAGGCTACACCTTC.

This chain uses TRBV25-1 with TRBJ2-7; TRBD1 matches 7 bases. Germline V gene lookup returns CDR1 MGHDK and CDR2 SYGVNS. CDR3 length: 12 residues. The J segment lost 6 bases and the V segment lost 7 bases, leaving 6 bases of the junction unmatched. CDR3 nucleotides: TGTGCCAGCACAGGGGGTTTGGGCGAGCAGTACTTC. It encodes CASTGGLGEQYF.

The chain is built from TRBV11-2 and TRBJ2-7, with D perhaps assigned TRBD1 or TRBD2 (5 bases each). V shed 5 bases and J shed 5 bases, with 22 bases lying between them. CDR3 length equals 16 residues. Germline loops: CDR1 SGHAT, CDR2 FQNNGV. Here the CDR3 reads CASSRRGELEVHEQYF. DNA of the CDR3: TGTGCCAGCAGCAGGAGAGGGGAATTAGAGGTCCACGAGCAGTACTTC. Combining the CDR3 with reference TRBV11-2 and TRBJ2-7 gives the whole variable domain EAGVAQSPRYKIIEKRQSVAFWCNPISGHATLYWYQQILGQGPKLLIQFQNNGVVDDSQLPKDRFSAERLKGVDSTLKIQPAKLEDSAVYLCASSRRGELEVHEQYFGPGTRLTVT.

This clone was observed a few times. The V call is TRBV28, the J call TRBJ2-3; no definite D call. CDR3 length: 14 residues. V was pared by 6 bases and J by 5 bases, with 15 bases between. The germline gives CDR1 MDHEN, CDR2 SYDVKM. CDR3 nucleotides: TGTGCCAGCAGCCGCTCACAGAGAATAGATACGCAGTATTTT. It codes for CASSRSQRIDTQYF.

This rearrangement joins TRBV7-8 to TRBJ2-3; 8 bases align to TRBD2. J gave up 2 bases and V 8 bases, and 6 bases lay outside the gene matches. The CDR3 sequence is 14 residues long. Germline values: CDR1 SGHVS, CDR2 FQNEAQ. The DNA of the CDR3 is TGTGCCAGCCGGGGGGGGCCGGACACAGATACGCAGTATTTT. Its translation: CASRGGPDTDTQYF.

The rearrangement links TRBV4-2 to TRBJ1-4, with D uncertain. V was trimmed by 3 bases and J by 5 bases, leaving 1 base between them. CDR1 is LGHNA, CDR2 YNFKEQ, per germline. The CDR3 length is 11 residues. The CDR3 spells CASSQNEKLFF. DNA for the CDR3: TGTGCCAGCAGCCAGAATGAAAAACTGTTTTTT.

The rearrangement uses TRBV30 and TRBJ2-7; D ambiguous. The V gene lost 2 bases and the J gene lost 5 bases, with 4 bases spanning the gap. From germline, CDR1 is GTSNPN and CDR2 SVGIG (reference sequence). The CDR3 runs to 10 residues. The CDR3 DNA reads TGTGCCTGGAGTCGGAACGAGCAGTACTTC. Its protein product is CAWSRNEQYF.

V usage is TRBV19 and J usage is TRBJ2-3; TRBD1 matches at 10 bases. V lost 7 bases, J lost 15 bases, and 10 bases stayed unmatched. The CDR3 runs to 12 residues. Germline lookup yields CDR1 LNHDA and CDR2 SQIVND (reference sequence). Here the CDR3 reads CASTLRQGAPYF. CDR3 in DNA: TGTGCCAGTACCTTAAGACAGGGGGCGCCATATTTT.

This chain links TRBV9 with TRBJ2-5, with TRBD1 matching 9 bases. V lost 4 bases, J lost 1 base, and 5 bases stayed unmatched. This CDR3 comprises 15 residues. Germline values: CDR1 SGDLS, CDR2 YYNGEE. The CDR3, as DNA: TGTGCCAGCAGCCGACAGGGGGTCCCCCAAGAGACCCAGTACTTC. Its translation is CASSRQGVPQETQYF.

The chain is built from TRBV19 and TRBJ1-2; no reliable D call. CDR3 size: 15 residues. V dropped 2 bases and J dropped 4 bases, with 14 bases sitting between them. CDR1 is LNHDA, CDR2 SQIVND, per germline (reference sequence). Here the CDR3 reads CASSISEGSTYGYTF. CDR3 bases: TGTGCCAGTAGTATATCTGAGGGCAGCACCTATGGCTACACCTTC.

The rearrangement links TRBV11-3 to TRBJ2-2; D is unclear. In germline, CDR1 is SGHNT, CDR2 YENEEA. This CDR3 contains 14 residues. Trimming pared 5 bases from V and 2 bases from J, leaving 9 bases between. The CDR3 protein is CASSLISNTGELFF. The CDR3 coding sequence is TGTGCCAGCAGCCTGATATCTAACACCGGGGAGCTGTTTTTT.

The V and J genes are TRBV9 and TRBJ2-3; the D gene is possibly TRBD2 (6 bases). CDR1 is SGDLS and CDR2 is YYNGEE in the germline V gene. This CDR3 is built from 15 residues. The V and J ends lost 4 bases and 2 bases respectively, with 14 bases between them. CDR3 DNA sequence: TGTGCCAGCAGCCCCGGAGGGGTACTCACAGATACGCAGTATTTT. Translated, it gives CASSPGGVLTDTQYF. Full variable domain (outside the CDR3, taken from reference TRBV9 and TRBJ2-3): DSGVTQTPKHLITATGQRVTLRCSPRSGDLSVYWYQQSLDQGLQFLIQYYNGEERAKGNILERFSAQQFPDLHSELNLSSLELGDSALYFCASSPGGVLTDTQYFGPGTRLTVL.

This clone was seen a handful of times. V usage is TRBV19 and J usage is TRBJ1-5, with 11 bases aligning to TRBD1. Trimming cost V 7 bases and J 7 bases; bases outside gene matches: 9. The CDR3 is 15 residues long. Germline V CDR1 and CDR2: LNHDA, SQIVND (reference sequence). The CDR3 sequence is CASTIRGQGEQPQHF. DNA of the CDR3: TGTGCCAGTACTATTAGGGGACAGGGGGAGCAGCCCCAGCATTTT.

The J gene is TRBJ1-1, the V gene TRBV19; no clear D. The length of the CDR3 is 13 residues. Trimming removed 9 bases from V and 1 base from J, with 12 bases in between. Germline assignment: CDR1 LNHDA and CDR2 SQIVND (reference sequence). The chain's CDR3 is CASNFPWNTEAFF. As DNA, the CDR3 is TGTGCCAGCAACTTTCCTTGGAACACTGAAGCTTTCTTT.

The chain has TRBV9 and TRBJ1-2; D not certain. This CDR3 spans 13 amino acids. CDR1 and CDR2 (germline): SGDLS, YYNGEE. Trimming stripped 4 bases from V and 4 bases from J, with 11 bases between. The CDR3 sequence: CASSPGISYGYTF. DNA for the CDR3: TGTGCCAGCAGCCCAGGAATTTCCTATGGCTACACCTTC.

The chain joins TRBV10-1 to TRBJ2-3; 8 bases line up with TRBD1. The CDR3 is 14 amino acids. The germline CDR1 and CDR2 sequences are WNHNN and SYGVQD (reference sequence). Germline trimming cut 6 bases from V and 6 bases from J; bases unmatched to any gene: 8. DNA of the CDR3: TGCGCCAGCAGCAATCGGACAGGGCCCGATACGCAGTATTTT. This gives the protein CASSNRTGPDTQYF.

The CDR3 protein is CASKEGWGSTEAFF. The CDR3 nucleotides read TGTGCCAGCAAGGAGGGGTGGGGTTCCACTGAAGCTTTCTTT. J is TRBJ1-1 and V is TRBV7-9; a possible D gene is TRBD1 (5 bases). V was trimmed by 7 bases and J by 4 bases, leaving 16 bases between them. Germline assignment: CDR1 SEHNR and CDR2 FQNEAQ (reference sequence). This CDR3 is 14 amino acids long.

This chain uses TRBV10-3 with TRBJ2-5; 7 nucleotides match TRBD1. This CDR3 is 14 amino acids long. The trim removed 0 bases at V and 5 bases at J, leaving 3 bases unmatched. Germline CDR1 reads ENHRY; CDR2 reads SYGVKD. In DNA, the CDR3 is TGTGCCATCAGTGAGTCACAACAGGGGGAGACCCAGTACTTC. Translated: CAISESQQGETQYF.

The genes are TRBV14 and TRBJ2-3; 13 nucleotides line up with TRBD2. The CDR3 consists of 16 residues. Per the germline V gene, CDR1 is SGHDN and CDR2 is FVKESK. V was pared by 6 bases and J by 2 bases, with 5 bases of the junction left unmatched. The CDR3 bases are TGTGCCAGCAGACGCGGACTAGCGGGGGTCACAGATACGCAGTATTTT. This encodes CASRRGLAGVTDTQYF.

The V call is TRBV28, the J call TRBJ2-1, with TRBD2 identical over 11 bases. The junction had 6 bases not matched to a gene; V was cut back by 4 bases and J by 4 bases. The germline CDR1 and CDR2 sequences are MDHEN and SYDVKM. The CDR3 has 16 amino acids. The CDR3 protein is CASSSLLAGVYNEQFF. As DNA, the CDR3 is TGTGCCAGCAGTTCCTTACTAGCGGGGGTTTACAATGAGCAGTTCTTC.

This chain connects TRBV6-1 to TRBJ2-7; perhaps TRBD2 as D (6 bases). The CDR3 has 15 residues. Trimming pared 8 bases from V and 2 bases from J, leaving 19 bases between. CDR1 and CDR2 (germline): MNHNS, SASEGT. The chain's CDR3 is CASSRIPEGTYEQYF. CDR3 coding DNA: TGTGCCAGCTCCCGTATCCCGGAGGGAACCTACGAGCAGTACTTC.

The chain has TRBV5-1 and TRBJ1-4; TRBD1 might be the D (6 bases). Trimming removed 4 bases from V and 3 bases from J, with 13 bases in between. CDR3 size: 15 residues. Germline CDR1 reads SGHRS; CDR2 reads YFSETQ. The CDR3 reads CASSPPGGPNEKLFF. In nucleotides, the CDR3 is TGCGCCAGCAGCCCCCCCGGGGGGCCTAATGAAAAACTGTTTTTT.

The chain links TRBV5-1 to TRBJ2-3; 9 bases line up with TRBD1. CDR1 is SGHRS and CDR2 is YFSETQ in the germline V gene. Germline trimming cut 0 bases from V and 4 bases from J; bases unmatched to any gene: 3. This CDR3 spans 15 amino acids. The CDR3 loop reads CASSLDRGRPDTQYF. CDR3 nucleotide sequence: TGCGCCAGCAGCTTGGACAGGGGGCGCCCAGATACGCAGTATTTT.

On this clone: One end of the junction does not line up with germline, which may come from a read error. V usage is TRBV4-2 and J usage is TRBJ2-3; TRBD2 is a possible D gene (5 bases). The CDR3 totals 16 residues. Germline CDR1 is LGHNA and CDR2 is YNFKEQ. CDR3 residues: CASIQAVGTSTDTQYF. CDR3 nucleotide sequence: TGTGCCAGCATCCAAGCGGTAGGAACTAGCACAGATACGCAGTATTTT.

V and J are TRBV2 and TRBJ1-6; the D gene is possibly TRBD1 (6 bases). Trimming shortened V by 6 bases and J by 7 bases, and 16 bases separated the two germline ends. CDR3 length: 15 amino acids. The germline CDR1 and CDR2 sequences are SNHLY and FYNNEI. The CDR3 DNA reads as TGTGCCAGCAGATTGGACAGATTGAGCAATTCACCCCTCCACTTT. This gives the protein CASRLDRLSNSPLHF.

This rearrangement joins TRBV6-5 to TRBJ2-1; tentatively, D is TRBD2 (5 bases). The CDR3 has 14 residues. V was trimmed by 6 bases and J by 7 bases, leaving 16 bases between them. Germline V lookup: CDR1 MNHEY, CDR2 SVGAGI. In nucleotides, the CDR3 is TGTGCCAGCAGGCGAATGGGAGACGGGAATGAGCAGTTCTTC. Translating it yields CASRRMGDGNEQFF.

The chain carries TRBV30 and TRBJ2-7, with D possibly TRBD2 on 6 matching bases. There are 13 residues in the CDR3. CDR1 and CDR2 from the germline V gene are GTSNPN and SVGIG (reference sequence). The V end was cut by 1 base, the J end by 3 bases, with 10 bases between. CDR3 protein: CAWSAPGVYEQYF. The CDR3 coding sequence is TGTGCCTGGAGTGCCCCGGGAGTCTACGAGCAGTACTTC.

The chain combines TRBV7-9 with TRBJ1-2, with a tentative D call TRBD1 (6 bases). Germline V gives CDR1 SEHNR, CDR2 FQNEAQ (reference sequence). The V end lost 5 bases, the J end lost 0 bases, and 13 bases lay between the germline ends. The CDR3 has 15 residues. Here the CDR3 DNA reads TGTGCCAGCAGCCCCTCATGGACAGCTAACTATGGCTACACCTTC. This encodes CASSPSWTANYGYTF. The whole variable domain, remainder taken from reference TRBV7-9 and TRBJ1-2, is DTGVSQNPRHKITKRGQNVTFRCDPISEHNRLYWYRQTLGQGPEFLTYFQNEAQLEKSRLLSDRFSAERPKGSFSTLEIQRTEQGDSAMYLCASSPSWTANYGYTFGSGTRLTVV.